The rows below give T cell receptor beta chains drawn from one sample of a study of T-cell memory formation after mild COVID-19. TCRdb independently ran MiXCR on the 5' RACE reads; one entry per CDR3 protein. The sample has 170,000 or so distinct CDR3 sequences; roughly a fifth are singletons. Sequencing was performed on PBMCs or a T cell subset sorted from them (not recorded which). These receptors all come from an adult woman who had mild COVID-19 (a few samples of this study predate the infection). Cell type and time point are not known. CDR3s include the opening cysteine and the closing phenylalanine or tryptophan. Fields, in order: D gene, clone size, J gene, V gene, CDR3 protein, CDR3 DNA. D genes are given only for firm matches. Clone size appears in some rows only: once, few, many, or a class for an expanded clone.

>NA|few|TRBJ2-3|TRBV6-2/TRBV6-3
CASSYPKFTSGHTQYF
TGTGCCAGCAGTTACCCCAAGTTTACCTCGGGACATACGCAGTATTTT
>NA|NA|TRBJ1-1|TRBV6-5
CASSGPESRDTEAFF
TGTGCCAGCAGCGGCCCGGAGTCCCGCGACACTGAAGCTTTCTTT
>NA|few|TRBJ2-7|TRBV7-2
CASSQGALYEQYF
TGTGCCAGCAGCCAAGGGGCTCTCTACGAGCAGTACTTC
>TRBD1|NA|TRBJ1-2|TRBV7-6
CASSPHGTGNYGYTF
TGTGCCAGCAGCCCCCACGGGACAGGGAACTATGGCTACACCTTC
>TRBD2|few|TRBJ2-7|TRBV12-3/TRBV12-4
CASSLSHWGGSYEQYF
TGTGCCAGCAGCCTTTCCCACTGGGGGGGCTCCTACGAGCAGTACTTC
>NA|few|TRBJ2-1|TRBV25-1
CASSLTEQFF
TGTGCCAGCAGTCTTACTGAGCAGTTCTTC
>NA|NA|TRBJ2-7|TRBV5-1
CASSFGNEQYF
TGCGCCAGCAGCTTCGGTAACGAGCAGTACTTC
>TRBD2|NA|TRBJ2-7|TRBV14
CASSPLGTRGSYEQYF
TGTGCCAGCAGCCCCTTAGGGACTAGGGGATCCTACGAGCAGTACTTC
>NA|NA|TRBJ2-1|TRBV24-1
CATSVGEDSSYNEQFF
TGTGCCACCAGTGTAGGGGAAGACAGCTCCTACAATGAGCAGTTCTTC
>TRBD1|few|TRBJ2-7|TRBV2
CASSVAGGHYEQYF
TGTGCCAGCAGTGTTGCAGGGGGCCATTACGAGCAGTACTTC
>NA|few|TRBJ1-4|TRBV7-6
CASSLAESGANEKLFF
TGTGCCAGCAGCCTAGCCGAGAGTGGGGCCAACGAAAAACTGTTTTTT
>NA|NA|TRBJ2-7|TRBV5-1
CASSLGQRYADEQYF
TGCGCCAGCAGCTTGGGACAGAGGTACGCGGACGAGCAGTACTTC
>NA|NA|TRBJ1-2|TRBV9
CASSEDRDNSYGYTF
TGTGCCAGCAGCGAAGACCGGGACAACAGCTATGGCTACACCTTC
>NA|NA|TRBJ1-2|TRBV6-6
CASSYGGHGYTF
TGTGCCAGCAGTTACGGGGGGCATGGCTACACCTTC
>NA|few|TRBJ2-1|TRBV20-1
CSARYGYNEQFF
TGCAGTGCTAGATATGGGTACAATGAGCAGTTCTTC
>NA|NA|TRBJ2-3|TRBV5-1
CASSSEDGTDTQYF
TGCGCCAGCAGCTCGGAGGACGGCACAGATACGCAGTATTTT
>TRBD1|NA|TRBJ1-1|TRBV9
CASSPWTGANTEAFF
TGTGCCAGCAGCCCGTGGACAGGGGCAAACACTGAAGCTTTCTTT
>NA|few|TRBJ2-5|TRBV6-5
CASSYGQGWGETQYF
TGTGCCAGCAGTTATGGTCAGGGGTGGGGAGAGACCCAGTACTTC
>NA|NA|TRBJ1-2|TRBV7-9
CASNVRDSPNYGYTF
TGTGCCAGCAATGTCAGGGATTCACCTAACTATGGCTACACCTTC
>NA|NA|TRBJ2-6|TRBV5-1
CASSWGIDLSGANVLTF
TGCGCCAGCAGCTGGGGGATTGATCTCTCTGGGGCCAACGTCCTGACTTTC
>TRBD1|many|TRBJ2-7|TRBV7-9
CASSPWEDRAYEQYF
TGTGCCAGCAGCCCCTGGGAGGACAGGGCCTACGAGCAGTACTTC
>TRBD2|NA|TRBJ2-3|TRBV11-2
CASSYRGGGGTDTQYF
TGTGCCAGCAGCTACCGGGGGGGAGGTGGCACAGATACGCAGTATTTT
>TRBD2|NA|TRBJ2-1|TRBV5-1
CASSTEGLAGANEQFF
TGCGCCAGCAGCACCGAGGGACTAGCGGGAGCCAATGAGCAGTTCTTC
>NA|few|TRBJ1-2|TRBV5-6
CASSLARSNYGYTF
TGTGCCAGCAGCTTGGCCAGGTCCAACTATGGCTACACCTTC
>NA|NA|TRBJ1-5|TRBV19
CASSKYSNQPQHF
TGTGCCAGTAGTAAATATAGCAATCAGCCCCAGCATTTT
>NA|few|TRBJ2-5|TRBV24-1
CATSERTGETQYF
TGTGCCACCAGTGAGAGGACGGGAGAGACCCAGTACTTC
>NA|few|TRBJ2-7|TRBV29-1
CSVAQTLEEQYF
TGCAGCGTTGCTCAGACGTTGGAGGAGCAGTACTTC
>NA|many|TRBJ1-2|TRBV12-3/TRBV12-4
CASSLYRDRYGYTF
TGTGCCAGCAGTTTATACCGGGACCGCTATGGCTACACCTTC
>NA|NA|TRBJ2-7|TRBV7-6
CASSLRDLSYEQYF
TGTGCCAGCAGCTTGAGGGATTTATCCTACGAGCAGTACTTC
>NA|NA|TRBJ1-1|TRBV30
CAWEFSTEAFF
TGTGCCTGGGAGTTTAGCACTGAAGCTTTCTTT
>NA|few|TRBJ1-1|TRBV19
CASSTGGEAFF
TGTGCCAGTAGTACGGGCGGAGAAGCTTTCTTT
>NA|NA|TRBJ2-2|TRBV19
CASSIGTATGELFF
TGTGCCAGTAGTATAGGGACTGCCACCGGGGAGCTGTTTTTT
>TRBD1|NA|TRBJ2-5|TRBV4-2
CASSQDLGQGVETQYF
TGTGCCAGCAGCCAAGATCTGGGACAGGGCGTAGAGACCCAGTACTTC